This is a list of T cell receptor beta chains from one sample in a study of CD8+CD57+ T cells in acquired aplastic anemia. A single record per CDR3 protein comes from TCRdb applying MiXCR to the reads. The sample consists of 65,000 or so distinct CDR3 sequences, less than 65% of them appearing once. Material: sorted CD4+, CD8+, or CD8+CD57+ T cells (not recorded which) from PBMCs. These TCRs come from a human donor in good health, serving as a control. The CDR3 runs from the conserved cysteine through the conserved F or W. The order of the fields is CDR3 DNA, CDR3 protein, D gene, clone size, J gene, V gene. A D gene is named only where the DNA matches it firmly. Part of the rows lack a size; the others show once, few, many or a class for expanded clones.

DNA: TGTGCCAGCAGCTTACAGTGGGGGGGTTCCGGGGAGCCGTTTTTT
CDR3: CASSLQWGGSGEPFF
D: TRBD2
size: .
J: TRBJ2-2
V: TRBV7-2

DNA: TGTGCCATCTGGGGGGGGACTAGCGACGAGCAGTACTTC
CDR3: CAIWGGTSDEQYF
D: TRBD2
size: .
J: TRBJ2-7
V: TRBV10-3

DNA: TGTGCCAGCAGCTTGGGGGACAGTAGGGGGAATAATTCACCCCTCCACTTT
CDR3: CASSLGDSRGNNSPLHF
D: TRBD1
size: .
J: TRBJ1-6
V: TRBV11-1

DNA: TGCAGTGCTAGGGACACCCTCGGAAAGAACACCGGGGAGCTGTTTTTT
CDR3: CSARDTLGKNTGELFF
D: .
size: many
J: TRBJ2-2
V: TRBV20-1

DNA: TGCAGCGTTGGGGAAACCGGGACAGGGAAGAACGAGCAGTACTTC
CDR3: CSVGETGTGKNEQYF
D: TRBD1
size: many
J: TRBJ2-7
V: TRBV29-1

DNA: TGTGCCAGCAGCTTAGAGGCACAGGGCTTCAACGAGCAGTACTTC
CDR3: CASSLEAQGFNEQYF
D: .
size: .
J: TRBJ2-7
V: TRBV7-8

DNA: TGTGCCACCAGTACGCGGGGGACCACAGGTACGCAGTATTTT
CDR3: CATSTRGTTGTQYF
D: TRBD2
size: .
J: TRBJ2-3
V: TRBV24-1

DNA: TGTGCCAGCAGTGAAAAGCAGGTCGGTGTCAATGAGCAGTTCTTC
CDR3: CASSEKQVGVNEQFF
D: .
size: .
J: TRBJ2-1
V: TRBV25-1

DNA: TGCAGCGCCGGGAACACCGGGGAGCTGTTTTTT
CDR3: CSAGNTGELFF
D: .
size: .
J: TRBJ2-2
V: TRBV29-1

DNA: TGTGCCAGCAGCCAACATAGCGGGAGCTCCTACGAGCAGTACTTC
CDR3: CASSQHSGSSYEQYF
D: TRBD2
size: .
J: TRBJ2-7
V: TRBV11-3

DNA: TGTGCCAGTAATGCGGGGAGACAGGGTGGTTCACCCCTCCACTTT
CDR3: CASNAGRQGGSPLHF
D: TRBD1
size: few
J: TRBJ1-6
V: TRBV19

DNA: TGTGCCACCGAGGAGCCGGGTGCTGGCACAGATACGCAGTATTTT
CDR3: CATEEPGAGTDTQYF
D: .
size: .
J: TRBJ2-3
V: TRBV24-1

DNA: TGCAGTGCCGACCACCGTCAAGAGACCCAGTACTTC
CDR3: CSADHRQETQYF
D: .
size: medium-sized
J: TRBJ2-5
V: TRBV20-1

DNA: TGTGCCAGTAGAGTCTTAAGCGGGAGAGGGGGTAGGAATGAGCAGTTCTTC
CDR3: CASRVLSGRGGRNEQFF
D: TRBD2
size: many
J: TRBJ2-1
V: TRBV19

DNA: TGTGCCACCAGTGATCCCGGGACAGGTGCCTACGAGCAGTACTTC
CDR3: CATSDPGTGAYEQYF
D: TRBD1
size: .
J: TRBJ2-7
V: TRBV24-1

DNA: TGTGCCAGCAGCCTTTATTTCGGGACGCGGGAGGGCCTGGACAATGAGCAGTTCTTC
CDR3: CASSLYFGTREGLDNEQFF
D: TRBD2
size: many
J: TRBJ2-1
V: TRBV4-2

DNA: TGCAGTGCGAGAAGACAGGGGGTCGTTGAAAAACTGTTTTTT
CDR3: CSARRQGVVEKLFF
D: TRBD1
size: .
J: TRBJ1-4
V: TRBV20-1

DNA: TGTGCCACCAGCAGGGCCAAGAGCACTGAAGCTTTCTTT
CDR3: CATSRAKSTEAFF
D: .
size: .
J: TRBJ1-1
V: TRBV15

DNA: TGCGCCAGCAGCGGGGGATGGGCGGGGAACACTGAAGCTTTCTTT
CDR3: CASSGGWAGNTEAFF
D: .
size: .
J: TRBJ1-1
V: TRBV5-1

DNA: TGTGCCATCAGGGCACTAGCGGGAGGGTACAAGCAGTACTTC
CDR3: CAIRALAGGYKQYF
D: TRBD2
size: .
J: TRBJ2-7
V: TRBV10-3

DNA: TGTGCCAGCAGTGAGGGACTACGGTACAATGAGCAGTTCTTC
CDR3: CASSEGLRYNEQFF
D: TRBD2
size: .
J: TRBJ2-1
V: TRBV25-1

DNA: TGTGCCATCAGTGAGTCTGTCGCCACCTACTATGGCTACACCTTC
CDR3: CAISESVATYYGYTF
D: .
size: few
J: TRBJ1-2
V: TRBV10-3

DNA: TGTGCCAGCAGTTTGTATCGGAAGGGGACTCAGCCCCAGCATTTT
CDR3: CASSLYRKGTQPQHF
D: .
size: .
J: TRBJ1-5
V: TRBV28

DNA: TGTGCCAGCAGCTCCAGGGGGCGGGGGGCAGATACGCAGTATTTT
CDR3: CASSSRGRGADTQYF
D: .
size: many
J: TRBJ2-3
V: TRBV5-6

DNA: TGTGCCACCAGTGATCCCGGACAGGGCTACACCTTC
CDR3: CATSDPGQGYTF
D: .
size: once
J: TRBJ1-2
V: TRBV24-1

DNA: TGTGCCGCAGATACGCAGTATTTT
CDR3: CAADTQYF
D: .
size: .
J: TRBJ2-3
V: TRBV19